These 27 T cell receptor beta chains were sequenced from one sample in a study of T cell changes during pregnancy in multiple sclerosis. Profiled with immunoSEQ multiplex PCR; TCRdb holds only in-frame clones, not every one. The sample carries under 60,000 clones, almost 95% recorded once. Material: CD4+ T cells from peripheral blood mononuclear cells, obtained in the second trimester of pregnancy. The receptors derive from a female donor in good health, enrolled as a control in a pregnancy study.

The chain is built from TRBV5-6 and TRBJ1-6; D possibly corresponds to TRBD1 (6 bases). The CDR3 covers 16 residues. Trimming removed 7 bases from V and 7 bases from J, with 21 bases in between. Germline CDR1 is SGHDT and CDR2 is YYEEEE. The CDR3 sequence is CASGRQEVGVNSPLHF. The CDR3 DNA sequence: TGTGCCAGCGGCAGACAGGAGGTGGGAGTGAATTCACCCCTCCACTTT.

V is TRBV11-2 and J is TRBJ1-1; weak D call: TRBD1 (5 bases). CDR3 length: 14 amino acids. Per the germline V gene, CDR1 is SGHAT and CDR2 is FQNNGV. Trimming shortened V by 1 base and J by 11 bases, and 17 bases separated the two germline ends. CDR3: CASSLGTAGREAFF. Here the CDR3 DNA reads TGTGCCAGCAGCTTAGGTACGGCAGGGCGTGAGGCTTTCTTT.

This chain connects TRBV6-5 to TRBJ1-1; TRBD1 aligns across 7 bases. The V and J ends lost 7 bases and 6 bases, in that order; junction bases with no gene match: 11. Per germline, CDR1 MNHEY and CDR2 SVGAGI. The CDR3 is 14 amino acids. CDR3 loop: CASKSRQGVAEAFF. The DNA for the CDR3 is TGTGCCAGCAAGTCCCGGCAGGGGGTCGCTGAAGCTTTCTTT.

The chain is built from TRBV7-2 and TRBJ1-2; weak D call: TRBD1 (6 bases). The CDR3 loop spans 18 amino acids. V was pared by 1 base and J by 1 base, with 19 bases between. CDR1 is SGHTA and CDR2 is FQGNSA in the germline V gene. The CDR3 region has the DNA TGTGCCAGCAGCTTAGGTCCTTGGGCAGGGGACCTTAACTATGGCTACACCTTC. This sequence encodes CASSLGPWAGDLNYGYTF. The whole variable domain, filled in from reference TRBV7-2 and TRBJ1-2, reads GAGVSQSPSNKVTEKGKDVELRCDPISGHTALYWYRQSLGQGLEFLIYFQGNSAPDKSGLPSDRFSAERTGGSVSTLTIQRTQQEDSAVYLCASSLGPWAGDLNYGYTFGSGTRLTVV.

This clone was detected once. V and J are TRBV7-2 and TRBJ1-5; D is uncertain. The V gene's germline CDR1 is SGHTA and CDR2 FQGNSA. V dropped 5 bases and J dropped 5 bases, with 13 bases sitting between them. The length of the CDR3 is 14 residues. As DNA, the CDR3 is TGTGCCAGCAGCGCGACACTTCCGGATCAGCCCCAGCATTTT. This translates into CASSATLPDQPQHF.

The V call is TRBV2, the J call TRBJ2-5, with TRBD2 matching over 14 bases. J gave up 3 bases and V 6 bases, and 9 bases lay outside the gene matches. The germline CDR1 and CDR2 sequences are SNHLY and FYNNEI. This CDR3 comprises 17 residues. DNA of the CDR3: TGTGCCAGCAGAGGAGGCGGACTAGCGGGGGGCAAAGAGACCCAGTACTTC. This translates into CASRGGGLAGGKETQYF.

V and J are TRBV19 and TRBJ1-5; tentative D call: TRBD1 (5 bases). There are 13 residues in the CDR3. The V and J ends lost 8 bases and 3 bases respectively, with 11 bases between them. Germline CDR1 is LNHDA and CDR2 is SQIVND (reference sequence). CDR3 in DNA: TGTGCCAGTGGCGGAGGGACCAATCAGCCCCAGCATTTT. This sequence encodes CASGGGTNQPQHF.

The rearrangement joins TRBV5-1 to TRBJ1-2; 10 bases are a match to TRBD1. The CDR3 loop spans 14 amino acids. Germline lookup yields CDR1 SGHRS and CDR2 YFSETQ. J gave up 6 bases and V 2 bases, and 4 bases lay outside the gene matches. CDR3 amino acids: CASSFVTGGNGYTF. CDR3 coding DNA: TGCGCCAGCAGCTTCGTGACAGGGGGCAATGGCTACACCTTC.

The gene calls are TRBV7-2 and TRBJ2-5, with D hard to call. With 1 base removed from V and 5 bases from J, the gap between germline ends came to 8 bases. Germline V gene data show CDR1 as SGHTA and CDR2 as FQGNSA. This CDR3 is built from 13 residues. The CDR3 DNA reads TGTGCCAGCAGCTTAGGTGCACTCGAGACCCAGTACTTC. Translation: CASSLGALETQYF.

V is TRBV19 and J is TRBJ1-6, with 9 nucleotides matching TRBD1. The CDR3 is 19 residues long. Per germline, CDR1 LNHDA and CDR2 SQIVND (reference sequence). V gave up 3 bases and J gave up 4 bases; unmatched junction bases: 13. Written as DNA, the CDR3 is TGTGCCAGTAGTATGGACAGGGGAAGGGGGGACATATATAATTCACCCCTCCACTTT. It specifies CASSMDRGRGDIYNSPLHF.

This clone was seen only once. This chain joins TRBV10-3 and TRBJ1-2; D ambiguous. CDR3 length: 12 residues. Deletions cut 6 bases from V and 3 bases from J, with 8 bases between. The germline CDR1 and CDR2 sequences are ENHRY and SYGVKD. The CDR3 is CAISNRDYGYTF. CDR3 nucleotide sequence: TGTGCCATCAGCAACCGGGACTATGGCTACACCTTC.

The chain uses TRBV7-2 and TRBJ1-3, with D possibly being TRBD1 (5 bases). This CDR3 is built from 16 residues. Germline V gene sequence: CDR1 SGHTA, CDR2 FQGNSA. V lost 3 bases, J lost 2 bases, and 14 bases lay in between. Here the CDR3 reads CASSFQPQGTGNTIYF. The CDR3 nucleotides are TGTGCCAGCAGCTTCCAACCCCAGGGAACTGGAAACACCATATATTTT.

This clone was seen once. The V gene is TRBV7-9, the J gene TRBJ1-1; the match to TRBD1 covers 9 bases. The CDR3 spans 16 residues. Germline V gene sequence: CDR1 SEHNR, CDR2 FQNEAQ (reference sequence). With V trimmed by 4 bases and J by 0 bases, 6 bases remained unmatched. The CDR3 sequence is CASSSPDRGMNTEAFF. The CDR3 nucleotides read TGTGCCAGCAGCTCCCCGGACAGGGGAATGAACACTGAAGCTTTCTTT.

The rearrangement joins TRBV5-8 to TRBJ1-2, with D possibly matching TRBD1 (5 bases). This CDR3 contains 15 residues. Deletions cut 0 bases from V and 7 bases from J, with 16 bases between. The germline V gene encodes CDR1 SGHTS and CDR2 YDEGEE. The CDR3: CASSLGARWGSGYTF. CDR3 DNA sequence: TGTGCCAGCAGCTTGGGGGCTAGGTGGGGCTCTGGCTACACCTTC.

V usage is TRBV30 and J usage is TRBJ2-3; D gene uncertain. This CDR3 is 14 amino acids long. The germline V gene encodes CDR1 GTSNPN and CDR2 SVGIG (reference sequence). Trimming stripped 2 bases from V and 0 bases from J, with 9 bases between. CDR3 in amino acids: CAWSRDTSTDTQYF. The CDR3 nucleotides read TGTGCCTGGAGTCGCGATACTAGCACAGATACGCAGTATTTT.

CDR3 in amino acids: CASSRGVGYDGYTF. CDR3 coding DNA: TGTGCCAGCAGCCGGGGGGTGGGTTATGATGGCTACACCTTC. The rearrangement links TRBV5-4 to TRBJ1-2, with a possible D match to TRBD1 (5 bases). The CDR3 is made up of 14 amino acids. Germline V CDR1 and CDR2: SGHNT, YYREEE (reference sequence). Trimming took off 4 bases at V and 6 bases at J, with 16 bases between the two ends.

The V call is TRBV19, the J call TRBJ2-4; D gene ambiguous. This CDR3 region has 16 residues. Trimming stripped 5 bases from V and 0 bases from J, with 14 bases between. Looked up from germline, CDR1 is LNHDA and CDR2 is SQIVND (reference sequence). The CDR3 region has the DNA TGTGCCAGTAGTGACTTCAGCCCTATAGCCAAAAACATTCAGTACTTC. This encodes CASSDFSPIAKNIQYF.

The sample holds a few counts of this clone. The V gene is TRBV19, the J gene TRBJ1-6; D is uncertain. The CDR3 sequence is 11 residues long. The V end lost 10 bases, the J end lost 7 bases, and 8 bases lay between the germline ends. Germline CDR1 and CDR2: LNHDA and SQIVND (reference sequence). This chain's CDR3 is CATGGNSPLHF. The CDR3 DNA sequence: TGTGCCACTGGAGGAAATTCACCCCTCCACTTT. Full variable domain (missing parts from reference TRBV19 and TRBJ1-6): DGGITQSPKYLFRKEGQNVTLSCEQNLNHDAMYWYRQDPGQGLRLIYYSQIVNDFQKGDIAEGYSVSREKKESFPLTVTSAQKNPTAFYLCATGGNSPLHFGNGTRLTVT.

The chain has TRBV4-3 and TRBJ2-2; 8 nucleotides agree with TRBD1. Unmatched junction bases numbered 10, after V lost 3 bases and J lost 7 bases. This CDR3 is 16 amino acids long. Germline V CDR1 and CDR2: LGHNA, YSLEER. The CDR3 region is CASSHFLTGVGGELFF. The CDR3 region has the DNA TGCGCCAGCAGCCACTTCCTGACAGGGGTAGGCGGGGAGCTGTTTTTT.

The chain couples TRBV5-4 to TRBJ1-2; perhaps TRBD1 as D (5 bases). Between the trimmed V and J ends, which lost 4 bases and 4 bases, there was a span of 20 bases. The CDR3 has 16 residues. Germline V gene sequence: CDR1 SGHNT, CDR2 YYREEE (reference sequence). In DNA form, the CDR3 reads TGTGCCAGCAGCCGCGGCAGGGTTGAAGATGGCTATGGCTACACCTTC. Protein sequence: CASSRGRVEDGYGYTF.

This clone was found once. Germline and junction disagree at one end, which may indicate a read error. The chain carries TRBV7-7 and TRBJ2-7, with 12 bases lining up with TRBD1. This CDR3 region has 14 residues. Looked up from germline, CDR1 is SSHAT and CDR2 is FNYEAQ (reference sequence). This CDR3 is CASSRGQGAGEQYF. The CDR3 DNA reads TGTGCTAGCAGCAGGGGACAGGGGGCCGGAGAGCAGTACTTC.

The chain carries TRBV9 and TRBJ2-7; D gene uncertain. CDR1 and CDR2 (germline): SGDLS, YYNGEE. Trimming removed 5 bases at V and 0 bases at J, with 12 bases between. The CDR3 totals 14 residues. CDR3 loop: CASSLGRASYEQYF. CDR3 DNA: TGTGCCAGCAGTCTCGGTCGAGCCTCCTACGAGCAGTACTTC.

The chain employs TRBV6-6 and TRBJ1-5; D is possibly TRBD1 (6 bases). CDR1 is MNHNY and CDR2 is SVGAGI in the germline V gene (reference sequence). The length of the CDR3 is 15 residues. V was clipped by 5 bases and J by 3 bases, with 14 bases between them. The CDR3 loop is CASSRRTEINQPQHF. CDR3 in DNA: TGTGCCAGCAGTAGAAGGACAGAGATCAATCAGCCCCAGCATTTT.

The rearrangement uses TRBV5-6 and TRBJ1-1; possible D gene TRBD1, 6 bases. The CDR3 covers 14 residues. Trimming left V 2 bases short and J 0 bases short, with 8 bases between. In germline, CDR1 is SGHDT, CDR2 YYEEEE. The CDR3 protein is CASSFRGLNTEAFF. DNA of the CDR3: TGTGCCAGCAGCTTCAGGGGCCTGAACACTGAAGCTTTCTTT.

This chain uses TRBV25-1 with TRBJ1-1, with unresolved D. Germline CDR1 and CDR2: MGHDK and SYGVNS. The CDR3 extends over 13 amino acids. Deletions cut 5 bases from V and 4 bases from J, with 11 bases between. The DNA of the CDR3 is TGTGCCAGCAGTCCGAGAACTGGCACTGAAGCTTTCTTT. This translates into CASSPRTGTEAFF.

The chain recombines TRBV4-3 with TRBJ1-2; perhaps TRBD1 as D (5 bases). The CDR3 has 15 residues. With 1 base removed from V and 4 bases from J, the gap between germline ends came to 13 bases. The germline V gene has CDR1 LGHNA and CDR2 YSLEER. In DNA, the CDR3 is TGCGCCAGCAGCCAAGGATTCGCAGGGTCCTATGGCTACACCTTC. Residues: CASSQGFAGSYGYTF.

The V gene is TRBV5-1, the J gene TRBJ2-2; 7 bases line up with TRBD1. Germline CDR1 reads SGHRS; CDR2 reads YFSETQ. This CDR3 has 14 residues. Trimming cost V 4 bases and J 3 bases; bases outside gene matches: 3. CDR3 sequence: CASSPGQDTGELFF. CDR3 sequence (DNA): TGCGCCAGCAGCCCCGGACAGGACACCGGGGAGCTGTTTTTT.